The entry below describes one T cell receptor (beta chain). Its cognate antigen is unknown. It may be a read error: a sequence one base away is much more abundant. Unique molecular identifiers were incorporated into the prepared TCRbeta library. TCRdb itself ran the PCR reads through MiXCR, one entry per CDR3 protein. This table has 580,000 or so distinct CDR3 sequences, 20% to 25% appearing once. The CDR3 has 12 residues. Germline CDR1 LGHDT, CDR2 YNNKEL (reference sequence). Trimming removed 4 bases at V and 4 bases at J, with 4 bases between. This entry comes from a study of T-cell reconstitution after alpha-beta-depleted transplantation in children. Overall study findings and caveats: It was surviving recipient T cells and thymic progenitors that gave some patients high TCRbeta diversity at day 60. Alpha-beta T cells about two months after transplant reportedly derived from several hundred expanded graft clones. One year post-transplant, T-cell counts and diversity were largely derived from T cells produced anew.

The receptor was derived from a boy in the first two years of life who had a stem cell transplant for acute myeloid leukemia, so the T cells may come from the graft donor. The genes are TRBV3-1 and TRBJ2-2; the D is unclear. Sequenced here: PBMCs, mostly from graft donor cells, sampled 360 days after TCRalphabeta/CD19-depleted stem cell transplant. CDR3 loop: CASSPTTGELFF. DNA for the CDR3: TGTGCCAGCAGCCCTACCACCGGGGAGCTGTTTTTT.